Only a few counts were recorded for the clone carrying this T cell receptor beta chain. The antigen remains undetermined. The data stem from a study of CD8 T cells in ankylosing spondylitis. Whole-study results and caveats: Earlier studies detected some motif variants in reactive arthritis synovial fluid and blood. The disease-linked clones had a CD8+ phenotype and low blood frequencies. It was reported that disease-linked clones were significantly enriched in matched ankylosing spondylitis synovial fluid. A TCR beta motif of fewer than ten highly homologous variants seemed to mark ankylosing spondylitis blood.

Preparation of TCR beta libraries was done by quantitative 5'-RACE with molecular barcodes. TCRdb re-analysed the 5' RACE reads in MiXCR, keeping a single row per CDR3 protein. Among about 750,000 distinct CDR3 sequences listed, roughly 20% were seen once. The sample consisted of blood, either unsorted or a sorted T cell fraction (not recorded which). The TCR comes from a male donor with ankylosing spondylitis.

The DNA of the CDR3 is TGTGCCAGCAGTTCGGGACTAGGCTTCCATGAGCAGTTCTTC. Translated: CASSSGLGFHEQFF. V usage is TRBV12-3 or TRBV12-4 and J usage is TRBJ2-1, with 8 bases lining up with TRBD2. V shed 4 bases, J shed 8 bases, and the junction held 7 bases outside the gene matches. The CDR3 covers 14 residues.